A selection of T cell receptor beta chains follows, all from one sample in a study of cytomegalovirus exposure and HLA in healthy donors. The table came from immunoSEQ multiplex PCR; TCRdb's copy has only in-frame clones and leaves some out. The table includes 85,000 to 120,000 clones, roughly four fifths detected once. Sequenced input: PBMCs. Receptors were obtained from a man aged 45-60 years in good health and CMV-seronegative. CDR3s include the opening cysteine and the closing phenylalanine or tryptophan. Fields, in order: D gene, J gene, V gene, clone size, CDR3 DNA, CDR3 protein. D genes are given only for firm matches. Expanded clones are given a class, and other clones once, few, many or no size at all.

D: TRBD1; J: TRBJ1-5; V: TRBV15; size: once; DNA: TGTGCCACCAGCAGAGATTCGGTTAGGTGGGGACAGGGGATTCAGCCCCAGCATTTT; CDR3: CATSRDSVRWGQGIQPQHF
D: NA; J: TRBJ1-4; V: TRBV2; size: NA; DNA: TGTGCCAGCAGTGAAGTGGGGGCAGGGGAAAAACTGTTTTTT; CDR3: CASSEVGAGEKLFF
D: NA; J: TRBJ1-1; V: TRBV9; size: NA; DNA: TGTGCCAGCAGCGCGAGGCAGGGCCTCATGAACACTGAAGCTTTCTTT; CDR3: CASSARQGLMNTEAFF
D: NA; J: TRBJ1-6; V: TRBV19; size: few; DNA: TGTGCCAGTAGTAGTCACAGGGAAACTTCACCCCTCCACTTT; CDR3: CASSSHRETSPLHF
D: TRBD1; J: TRBJ1-6; V: TRBV10-3; size: NA; DNA: TGTGCCATCAGCCGTGGACAGGAGGATTCACCCCTCCACTTT; CDR3: CAISRGQEDSPLHF
D: TRBD1; J: TRBJ1-2; V: TRBV19; size: NA; DNA: TGTGCCAGTAGTACGGACAGGACCTATGGTTACACCTTC; CDR3: CASSTDRTYGYTF
D: TRBD1; J: TRBJ2-3; V: TRBV18; size: NA; DNA: TGTGCCAGCTCCGTTTTGAGGACAGGCTCAGGATCGGATACGCAGTATTTT; CDR3: CASSVLRTGSGSDTQYF
D: NA; J: TRBJ2-2; V: TRBV7-9; size: NA; DNA: TGTGCCAGCAGCTTAACGGAGACCGGGGAGCTGTTTTTT; CDR3: CASSLTETGELFF
D: NA; J: TRBJ1-1; V: TRBV9; size: NA; DNA: TGTGCCAGCAGCACAGGACCAAACACTGAAGCTTTCTTT; CDR3: CASSTGPNTEAFF
D: NA; J: TRBJ1-5; V: TRBV15; size: NA; DNA: TGTGCCACCAGCCTTTGGGCCTTAGGGGCCAATCAGCCCCAGCATTTT; CDR3: CATSLWALGANQPQHF
D: NA; J: TRBJ2-7; V: TRBV5-1; size: NA; DNA: TGCGCCAGCAGCCGGGAAGGCTACGAGCAGTACTTC; CDR3: CASSREGYEQYF
D: NA; J: TRBJ1-1; V: TRBV7-2; size: NA; DNA: TGTGCCAGCAGCCCGGACAGAATGAACACTGAAGCTTTCTTT; CDR3: CASSPDRMNTEAFF
D: NA; J: TRBJ1-1; V: TRBV21-1; size: once; DNA: TGTGCCAGCAGCAAAACAGGGAACACTGAAGCTTTCTTT; CDR3: CASSKTGNTEAFF
D: NA; J: TRBJ2-3; V: TRBV11-2; size: NA; DNA: TGTGCCAGCAGCTTAGGGCAGGCCGACACAGATACGCAGTATTTT; CDR3: CASSLGQADTDTQYF
D: NA; J: TRBJ1-1; V: TRBV5-1; size: NA; DNA: TGCGCCAGCAGCTTTGAGGGTGGCATGAACACTGAAGCTTTCTTT; CDR3: CASSFEGGMNTEAFF
D: NA; J: TRBJ2-7; V: TRBV4-1; size: NA; DNA: TGCGCCAGCAGCCAAGGCAGGATTGGCTACGAGCAGTACTTC; CDR3: CASSQGRIGYEQYF
D: TRBD1; J: TRBJ1-4; V: TRBV19; size: NA; DNA: TGTGCCAGTAGGCGATCGGGACAGGGGGGCGAAAAACTGTTTTTT; CDR3: CASRRSGQGGEKLFF
D: NA; J: TRBJ2-4; V: TRBV6-5; size: NA; DNA: TGTGCCAGCAGTTACGGCCGACCAGGGATTGGAAACATTCAGTACTTC; CDR3: CASSYGRPGIGNIQYF